What follows describes a single T cell receptor (beta chain). These data come from a study of blood T cell repertoires in COVID-19. At the level of the study: There were acute and convalescent COVID-19 samples, and they came from the United States, Italy and Spain. Sample material is recorded as cDNA or gDNA derived from T cells, B-cell-depleted T cells, or PBMCs.

This CDR3 spans 14 amino acids. Germline V CDR1 and CDR2: LNHDA, SQIVND (reference sequence). Trimming cost V 3 bases and J 6 bases, with 11 bases left between them. Original handling: Amplified reference gene primers provided the basis for estimating nucleated cell counts. Some clones are missing from TCRdb's copy, which holds only in-frame ones; the method was immunoSEQ multiplex PCR. V, J and clone size are those of that table, while D and trimming were read from the DNA. Of approximately 240,000 clones in the sample, 84% are singletons; the top ten hold 1.4%. The sequenced sample was peripheral blood. The genes are TRBV19 and TRBJ2-2, with D perhaps TRBD2 (5 bases). This receptor was taken from a woman in her thirties or forties who had recovered from COVID-19. The CDR3 sequence: CASSMGRGAGELFF. The CDR3 DNA follows: TGTGCCAGTAGTATGGGTCGGGGAGCCGGGGAGCTGTTTTTT.